This T cell receptor beta chain appears in the sequencing data of a study of cytomegalovirus exposure and HLA in healthy donors. PCR involved 60 Vbeta and 13 Jbeta primers. Generated by immunoSEQ multiplex PCR, the TCRdb table keeps only in-frame clones and is missing some. Among about 180,000 clones, 70% to 85% were seen once, and the ten largest hold less than 4.5%. The CDR3 sequence is 13 residues long. V lost 6 bases and J lost 4; bases outside the gene matches: 5. Germline V CDR1 and CDR2: MNHNS, SASEGT. The sample taken for sequencing was PBMCs. This TCR was recovered from a woman aged 55-70 years in good health and CMV-seropositive. The genes are TRBV6-1 and TRBJ2-7, with 8 bases lining up with TRBD1. CDR3: CASRARDRYEQYF. The CDR3 DNA reads as TGTGCCAGCAGAGCCCGGGACAGGTACGAGCAGTACTTC.